Presented here are 5 T cell receptor beta chains from one specimen sequenced in a study of shared clonotypes between healthy human individuals. Libraries were prepared by immunoSEQ multiplex PCR; TCRdb keeps only in-frame clonotypes and omits some of them. The sample shows over a million clones, around 95% of them seen only once. Sequencing was performed on naive CD4+ T cells sorted from blood. Subset: CD45RA+ positively selected. These receptors were obtained from a man aged 25 to 40 in good health.

J is TRBJ1-5 and V is TRBV7-2; D perhaps matches TRBD1 (6 bases). The CDR3 extends over 16 amino acids. V lost 4 bases, J lost 4 bases, and 17 bases lay in between. Germline assignment: CDR1 SGHTA and CDR2 FQGNSA. For the CDR3, the DNA is TGTGCCAGCAGCTGGGGAACAGGGCCCCAAAATCAGCCCCAGCATTTT. It yields the protein CASSWGTGPQNQPQHF.

The CDR3 region is CASTLSPAYEQYF. The CDR3 coding sequence is TGTGCCAGCACCCTTAGCCCCGCCTACGAGCAGTACTTC. The chain links TRBV6-5 to TRBJ2-7; no definite D call. This CDR3 contains 13 residues. Germline values: CDR1 MNHEY, CDR2 SVGAGI. Trimming took off 7 bases at V and 2 bases at J, with 12 bases between the two ends.

The rearrangement joins TRBV19 to TRBJ2-5; no clear D. CDR3 size: 9 residues. The germline V gene has CDR1 LNHDA and CDR2 SQIVND (reference sequence). The V gene lost 9 bases and the J gene lost 4 bases, with 3 bases spanning the gap. The DNA for the CDR3 is TGTGCCAGCCGAGAGACCCAGTACTTC. This encodes CASRETQYF.

The chain has TRBV18 and TRBJ2-7; 10 nucleotides align to TRBD1. This CDR3 region has 16 residues. V lost 4 bases, J lost 3 bases, and 9 bases stayed unmatched. Germline lookup yields CDR1 KGHSH and CDR2 LQKENI. CDR3 protein: CASSQTPGTGVYEQYF. The CDR3 DNA follows: TGTGCCAGCTCACAAACTCCCGGGACAGGGGTCTACGAGCAGTACTTC.

The V call is TRBV18, the J call TRBJ1-4; 7 bases fit TRBD1. After removal of 3 bases from V and 4 bases from J, the junction contained 11 bases not matched to a gene. The CDR3 consists of 17 residues. Germline CDR1 is KGHSH and CDR2 is LQKENI. The CDR3 region has the DNA TGTGCCAGCTCACCCCTTAAGTCCCGGGACAGTAATGAAAAACTGTTTTTT. Translated: CASSPLKSRDSNEKLFF.